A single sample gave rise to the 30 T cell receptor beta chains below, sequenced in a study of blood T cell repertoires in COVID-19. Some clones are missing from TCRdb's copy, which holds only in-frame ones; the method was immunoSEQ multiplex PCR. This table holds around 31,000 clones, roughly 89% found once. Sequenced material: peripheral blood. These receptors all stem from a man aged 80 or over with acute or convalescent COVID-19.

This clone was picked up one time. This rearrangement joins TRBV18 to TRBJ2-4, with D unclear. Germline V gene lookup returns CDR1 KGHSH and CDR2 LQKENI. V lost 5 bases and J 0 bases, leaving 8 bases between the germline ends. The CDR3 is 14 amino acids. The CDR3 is CASSSNIAKNIQYF. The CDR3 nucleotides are TGTGCCAGCTCATCCAACATAGCCAAAAACATTCAGTACTTC. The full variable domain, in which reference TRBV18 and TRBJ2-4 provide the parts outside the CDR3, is NAGVMQNPRHLVRRRGQEARLRCSPMKGHSHVYWYRQLPEEGLKFMVYLQKENIIDESGMPKERFSAEFPKEGPSILRIQQVVRGDSAAYFCASSSNIAKNIQYFGAGTRLSVL.

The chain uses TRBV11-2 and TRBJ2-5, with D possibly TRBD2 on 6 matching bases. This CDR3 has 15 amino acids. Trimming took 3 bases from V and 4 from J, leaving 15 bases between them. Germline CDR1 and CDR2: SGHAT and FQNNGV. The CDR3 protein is CASSFNSGVGETQYF. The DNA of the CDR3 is TGTGCCAGCAGCTTCAATTCGGGGGTAGGAGAGACCCAGTACTTC.

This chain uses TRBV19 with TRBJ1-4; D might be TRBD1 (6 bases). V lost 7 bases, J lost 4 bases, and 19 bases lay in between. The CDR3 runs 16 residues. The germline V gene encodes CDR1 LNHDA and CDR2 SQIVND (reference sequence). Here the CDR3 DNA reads TGTGCCAGTACACAGGGCCCCCTTGAAGATAATGAAAAACTGTTTTTT. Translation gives CASTQGPLEDNEKLFF.

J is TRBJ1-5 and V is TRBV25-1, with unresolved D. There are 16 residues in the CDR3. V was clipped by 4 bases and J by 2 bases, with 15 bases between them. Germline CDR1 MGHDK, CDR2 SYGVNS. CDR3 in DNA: TGTGCCAGCAGTGCCGCGGGAACTCGCGGCAATCAGCCCCAGCATTTT. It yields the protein CASSAAGTRGNQPQHF.

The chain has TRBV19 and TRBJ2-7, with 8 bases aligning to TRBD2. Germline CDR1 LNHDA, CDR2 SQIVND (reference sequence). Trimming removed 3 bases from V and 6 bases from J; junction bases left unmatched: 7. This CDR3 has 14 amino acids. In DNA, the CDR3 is TGTGCCAGTAGTATCACAGCGGGAGTTCTCGAGCAGTACTTC. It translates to CASSITAGVLEQYF.

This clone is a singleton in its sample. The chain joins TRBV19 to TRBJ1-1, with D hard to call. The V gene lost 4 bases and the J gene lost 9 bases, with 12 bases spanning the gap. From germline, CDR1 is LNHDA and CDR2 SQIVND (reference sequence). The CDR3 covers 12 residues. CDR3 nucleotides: TGTGCCAGTAGTACCTCGACAAGGCAAGCTTTCTTT. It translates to CASSTSTRQAFF. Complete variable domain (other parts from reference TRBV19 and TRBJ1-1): DGGITQSPKYLFRKEGQNVTLSCEQNLNHDAMYWYRQDPGQGLRLIYYSQIVNDFQKGDIAEGYSVSREKKESFPLTVTSAQKNPTAFYLCASSTSTRQAFFGQGTRLTVV.

The CDR3 DNA follows: TGTGCCAGCAGCTTAGGGACTAGCTCCTACAATGAGCAGTTCTTC. It codes for CASSLGTSSYNEQFF. The chain is built from TRBV11-3 and TRBJ2-1, with 7 bases that match TRBD2. The CDR3 has 15 amino acids. Germline lookup yields CDR1 SGHNT and CDR2 YENEEA. V trimming: 1 base; J trimming: 0 bases; junction bases outside the gene matches: 0.

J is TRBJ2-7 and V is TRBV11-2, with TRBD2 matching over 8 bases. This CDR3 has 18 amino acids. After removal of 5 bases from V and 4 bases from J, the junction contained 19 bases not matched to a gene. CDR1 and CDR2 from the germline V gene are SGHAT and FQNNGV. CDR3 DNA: TGTGCCAGCAGCCCGCTCGGTAGGCTAGCGGGCCGTTATTACGAGCAGTACTTC. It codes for CASSPLGRLAGRYYEQYF.

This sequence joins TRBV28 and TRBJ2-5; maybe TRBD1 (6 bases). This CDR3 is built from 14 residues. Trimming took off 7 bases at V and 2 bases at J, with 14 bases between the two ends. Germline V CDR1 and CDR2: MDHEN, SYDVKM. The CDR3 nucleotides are TGTGCCAGCACGAGCCCGGACAGACAAGAGACCCAGTACTTC. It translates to CASTSPDRQETQYF.

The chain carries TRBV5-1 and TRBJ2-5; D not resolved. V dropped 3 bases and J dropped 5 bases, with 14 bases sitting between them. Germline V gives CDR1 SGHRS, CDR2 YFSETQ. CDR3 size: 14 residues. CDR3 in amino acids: CASSSVSVGETQYF. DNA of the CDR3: TGCGCCAGCAGCTCTGTGAGCGTCGGGGAGACCCAGTACTTC.

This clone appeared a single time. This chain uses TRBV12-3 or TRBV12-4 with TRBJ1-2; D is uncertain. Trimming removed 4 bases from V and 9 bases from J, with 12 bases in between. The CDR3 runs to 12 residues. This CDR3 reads CASSSRGTRYTF. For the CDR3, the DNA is TGTGCCAGCAGTTCTCGGGGTACTCGCTACACCTTC.

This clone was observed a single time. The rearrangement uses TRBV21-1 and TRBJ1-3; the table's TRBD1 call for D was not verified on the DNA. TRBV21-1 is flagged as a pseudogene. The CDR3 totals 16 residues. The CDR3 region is CASSKYRPMAGNTIYF. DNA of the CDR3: TGTGCCAGCAGCAAATACAGGCCAATGGCGGGAAACACCATATATTTT.

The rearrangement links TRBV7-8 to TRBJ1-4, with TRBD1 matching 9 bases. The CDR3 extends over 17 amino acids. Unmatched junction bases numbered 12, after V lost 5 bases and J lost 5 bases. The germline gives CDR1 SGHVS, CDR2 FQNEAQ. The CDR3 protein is CASSPPLRDRENEKLFF. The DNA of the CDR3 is TGTGCCAGCAGCCCCCCCCTCCGGGACAGGGAGAATGAAAAACTGTTTTTT.

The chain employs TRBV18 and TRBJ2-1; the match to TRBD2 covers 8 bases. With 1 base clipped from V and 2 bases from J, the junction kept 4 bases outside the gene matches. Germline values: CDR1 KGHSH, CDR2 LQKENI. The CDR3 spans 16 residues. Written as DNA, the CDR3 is TGTGCCAGCTCACCACAGAACGGGAGGGCCTACAATGAGCAGTTCTTC. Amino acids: CASSPQNGRAYNEQFF.

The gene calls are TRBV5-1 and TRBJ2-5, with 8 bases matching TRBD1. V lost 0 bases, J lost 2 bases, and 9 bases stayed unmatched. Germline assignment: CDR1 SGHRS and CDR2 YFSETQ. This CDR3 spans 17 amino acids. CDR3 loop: CASSLARGQDPQETQYF. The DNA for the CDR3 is TGCGCCAGCAGCTTGGCCCGGGGACAGGACCCTCAAGAGACCCAGTACTTC.

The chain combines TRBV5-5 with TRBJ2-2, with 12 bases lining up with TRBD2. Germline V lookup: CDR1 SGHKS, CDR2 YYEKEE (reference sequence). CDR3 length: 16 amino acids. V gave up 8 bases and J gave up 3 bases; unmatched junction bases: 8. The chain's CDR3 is CASTSGTSGYTGELFF. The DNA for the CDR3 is TGTGCCAGTACCTCCGGGACTAGCGGGTACACCGGGGAGCTGTTTTTT. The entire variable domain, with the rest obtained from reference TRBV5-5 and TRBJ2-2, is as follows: DAGVTQSPTHLIKTRGQQVTLRCSPISGHKSVSWYQQVLGQGPQFIFQYYEKEERGRGNFPDRFSARQFPNYSSELNVNALLLGDSALYLCASTSGTSGYTGELFFGEGSRLTVL.

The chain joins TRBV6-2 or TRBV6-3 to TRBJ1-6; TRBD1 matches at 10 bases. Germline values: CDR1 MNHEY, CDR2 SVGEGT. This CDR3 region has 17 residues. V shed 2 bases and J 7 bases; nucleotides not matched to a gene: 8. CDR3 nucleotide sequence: TGTGCCAGCAGTTACGGACCCGGGACAGGGGTAAATTCACCCCTCCACTTT. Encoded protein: CASSYGPGTGVNSPLHF.

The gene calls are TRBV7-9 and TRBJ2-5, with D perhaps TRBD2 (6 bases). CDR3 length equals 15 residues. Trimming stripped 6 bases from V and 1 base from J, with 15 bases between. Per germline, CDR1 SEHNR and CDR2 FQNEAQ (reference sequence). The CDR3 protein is CASSGPEGPQETQYF. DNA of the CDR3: TGTGCCAGCAGTGGACCGGAGGGGCCCCAAGAGACCCAGTACTTC.

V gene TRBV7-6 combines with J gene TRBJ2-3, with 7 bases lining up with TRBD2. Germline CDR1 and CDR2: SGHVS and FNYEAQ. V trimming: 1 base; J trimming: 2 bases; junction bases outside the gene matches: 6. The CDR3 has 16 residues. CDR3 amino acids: CASSLGGGGPTDTQYF. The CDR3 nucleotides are TGTGCCAGCAGCTTAGGTGGCGGGGGACCCACAGATACGCAGTATTTT.

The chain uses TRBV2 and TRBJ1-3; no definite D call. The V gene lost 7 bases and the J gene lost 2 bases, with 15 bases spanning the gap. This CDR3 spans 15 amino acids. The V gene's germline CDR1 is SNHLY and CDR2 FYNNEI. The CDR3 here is CASKPGWDTGNTIYF. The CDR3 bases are TGTGCCAGCAAGCCGGGGTGGGATACTGGAAACACCATATATTTT. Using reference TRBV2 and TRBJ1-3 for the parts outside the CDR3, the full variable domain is EPEVTQTPSHQVTQMGQEVILRCVPISNHLYFYWYRQILGQKVEFLVSFYNNEISEKSEIFDDQFSVERPDGSNFTLKIRSTKLEDSAMYFCASKPGWDTGNTIYFGEGSWLTVV.

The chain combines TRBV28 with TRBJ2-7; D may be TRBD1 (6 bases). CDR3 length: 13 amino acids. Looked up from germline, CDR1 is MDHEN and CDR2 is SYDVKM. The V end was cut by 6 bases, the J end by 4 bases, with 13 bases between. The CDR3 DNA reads TGTGCCAGCAGCAGGGGCCTCGATTACGAGCAGTACTTC. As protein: CASSRGLDYEQYF.

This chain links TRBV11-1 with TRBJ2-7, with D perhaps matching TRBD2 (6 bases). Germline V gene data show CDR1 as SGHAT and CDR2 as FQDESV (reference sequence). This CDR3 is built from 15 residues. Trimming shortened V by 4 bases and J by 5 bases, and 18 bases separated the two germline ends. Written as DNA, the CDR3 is TGTGCCAGCAGCTATGGGCGGGGTCGGGGGAACGAGCAGTACTTC. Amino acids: CASSYGRGRGNEQYF.

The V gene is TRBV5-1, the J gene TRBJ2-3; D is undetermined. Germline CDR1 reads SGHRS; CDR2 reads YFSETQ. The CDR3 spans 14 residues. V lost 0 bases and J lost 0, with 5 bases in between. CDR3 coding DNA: TGCGCCAGCAGCTTGGCCCAGAGCACAGATACGCAGTATTTT. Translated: CASSLAQSTDTQYF.

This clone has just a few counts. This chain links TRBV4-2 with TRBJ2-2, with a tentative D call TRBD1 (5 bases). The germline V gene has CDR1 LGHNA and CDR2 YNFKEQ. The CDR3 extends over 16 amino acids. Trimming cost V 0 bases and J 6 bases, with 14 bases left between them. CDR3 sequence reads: CASSQEGRARPGELFF. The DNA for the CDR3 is TGTGCCAGCAGCCAAGAAGGCAGGGCGAGGCCCGGGGAGCTGTTTTTT.

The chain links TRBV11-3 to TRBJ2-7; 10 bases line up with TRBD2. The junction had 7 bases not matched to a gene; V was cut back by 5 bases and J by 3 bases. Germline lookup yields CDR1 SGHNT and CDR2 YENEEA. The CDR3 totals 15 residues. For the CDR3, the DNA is TGTGCCAGCAGCCCGGGGGGACTAGCGAGCTACGAGCAGTACTTC. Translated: CASSPGGLASYEQYF.

CDR3 sequence reads: CASSIGSGDTGELFF. The CDR3 DNA is TGTGCCAGCAGCATTGGGTCGGGGGACACCGGGGAGCTGTTTTTT. The chain carries TRBV7-9 and TRBJ2-2; D might be TRBD2 (6 bases). The germline V and J ends were trimmed by 5 bases and 3 bases, with 13 bases remaining between them. The CDR3 is made up of 15 amino acids. Germline V gene data show CDR1 as SEHNR and CDR2 as FQNEAQ (reference sequence).

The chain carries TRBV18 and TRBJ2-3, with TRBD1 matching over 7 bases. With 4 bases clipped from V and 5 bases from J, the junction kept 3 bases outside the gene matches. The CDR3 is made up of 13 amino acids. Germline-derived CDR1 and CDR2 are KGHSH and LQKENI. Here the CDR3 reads CASSQGAGDTQYF. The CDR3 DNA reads TGTGCCAGCTCACAGGGGGCTGGAGATACGCAGTATTTT.

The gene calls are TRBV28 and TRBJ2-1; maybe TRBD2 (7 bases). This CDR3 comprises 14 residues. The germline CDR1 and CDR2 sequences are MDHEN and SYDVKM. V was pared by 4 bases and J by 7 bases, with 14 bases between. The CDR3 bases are TGTGCCAGCAGTTCCGGGGGGCCGTGGAATGAGCAGTTCTTC. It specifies CASSSGGPWNEQFF.

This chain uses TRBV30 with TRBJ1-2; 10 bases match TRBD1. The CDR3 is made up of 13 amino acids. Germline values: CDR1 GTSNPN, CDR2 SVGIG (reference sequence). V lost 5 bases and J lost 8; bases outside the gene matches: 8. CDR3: CAWARQGAGGYTF. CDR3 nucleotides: TGTGCCTGGGCGAGACAGGGGGCGGGAGGCTACACCTTC. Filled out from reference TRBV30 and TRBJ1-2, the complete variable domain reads SQTIHQWPATLVQPVGSPLSLECTVEGTSNPNLYWYRQAAGRGLQLLFYSVGIGQISSEVPQNLSASRPQDRQFILSSKKLLLSDSGFYLCAWARQGAGGYTFGSGTRLTVV.

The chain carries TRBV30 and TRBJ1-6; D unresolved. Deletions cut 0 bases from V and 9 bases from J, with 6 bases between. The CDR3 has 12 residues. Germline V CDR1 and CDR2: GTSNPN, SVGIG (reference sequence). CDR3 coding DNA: TGTGCCTGGAGTGTCTTCGGTTCACCCCTCCACTTT. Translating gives CAWSVFGSPLHF.